What follows are 15 T cell receptor beta chains derived from one specimen sequenced in a study of Graves' ophthalmopathy and Graves' hyperthyroidism. Beta-chain TCR CDR3 regions were amplified from RNA transcripts. Following a first-round RT-PCR that used HTBI primers, a second-round multiplex PCR was carried out. TCRdb called the multiplex PCR reads again in MiXCR, with one record for every CDR3 protein. The sample lists some 250,000 distinct CDR3 sequences, 40% to 50% occurring once. Specimen: peripheral blood. The origin of the receptors is an adult man with Graves' ophthalmopathy.

Details on this clonotype: This may be a read error, as it is one base from a much larger clone. The chain recombines TRBV7-9 with TRBJ1-6, with D unresolved. This CDR3 spans 13 amino acids. Germline values: CDR1 SEHNR, CDR2 FQNEAQ (reference sequence). In DNA form, the CDR3 reads TGTGCCAGCAGCCCACCCGCCGACTCACCCCCCCACTTT. Its protein is CASSPPADSPPHF. Full variable domain (rest looked up from reference TRBV7-9 and TRBJ1-6): DTGVSQNPRHKITKRGQNVTFRCDPISEHNRLYWYRQTLGQGPEFLTYFQNEAQLEKSRLLSDRFSAERPKGSFSTLEIQRTEQGDSAMYLCASSPPADSPPHFGNGTRLTVT.

Comment on this clonotype: A much larger clonotype is one base distant, so this may be a read error. This chain uses TRBV29-1 with TRBJ1-2; 9 nucleotides agree with TRBD1. The junction had 7 bases not matched to a gene; V was cut back by 4 bases and J by 4 bases. Germline V lookup: CDR1 SQVTM, CDR2 ANQGSEA. There are 14 residues in the CDR3. The CDR3 sequence: CSVAAGQGGYGYTF. The CDR3 bases are TGCAGCGTTGCCGCGGGACAGGGCGGCTATGGCTACACCTTC.

J is TRBJ2-2 and V is TRBV29-1, with 10 positions matching TRBD2. Unmatched junction bases numbered 9, after V lost 2 bases and J lost 0 bases. This CDR3 is 18 amino acids long. Germline V gives CDR1 SQVTM, CDR2 ANQGSEA. The chain's CDR3 is CSVERPSGSEPNTGELFF. In DNA form, the CDR3 reads TGCAGCGTTGAAAGGCCTAGCGGGAGTGAGCCGAACACCGGGGAGCTGTTTTTT.

The table lists this clonotype with many counts. The chain couples TRBV10-3 to TRBJ1-1; D is unclear. Germline V gene lookup returns CDR1 ENHRY and CDR2 SYGVKD. V gave up 0 bases and J gave up 7 bases, with 6 bases separating them. The CDR3 runs to 12 residues. CDR3 sequence reads: CAISESALEAFF. The CDR3 DNA follows: TGTGCCATCAGTGAGTCTGCGCTTGAAGCTTTCTTT.

This clonotype was seen ten or more times. This rearrangement joins TRBV20-1 to TRBJ2-2, with 7 nucleotides matching TRBD1. CDR1 is DFQATT and CDR2 is SNEGSKA in the germline V gene (reference sequence). This CDR3 contains 15 residues. V gave up 3 bases and J gave up 0 bases; unmatched junction bases: 4. The CDR3 region has the DNA TGCAGTGCTAGTCCCCAGGGGGCGAACACCGGGGAGCTGTTTTTT. Protein product: CSASPQGANTGELFF.

The J gene is TRBJ1-5, the V gene TRBV10-3, with no clear D. CDR1 and CDR2 (germline): ENHRY, SYGVKD. Trimming removed 10 bases from V and 7 bases from J, with 20 bases in between. The CDR3 loop spans 14 amino acids. Written as DNA, the CDR3 is TGTGCCAGCAGCCTCCACCCTAGGAAGCAGCCCCAGCATTTT. Encoded protein: CASSLHPRKQPQHF.

The chain is built from TRBV7-8 and TRBJ2-6; D remains ambiguous. Deletions cut 5 bases from V and 3 bases from J, with 14 bases between. The CDR3 totals 16 residues. Germline CDR1 reads SGHVS; CDR2 reads FQNEAQ. DNA for the CDR3: TGTGCCAGCAGCCAAAGTCTAGGGTTTGGGGCCAACGTCCTGACTTTC. Protein product: CASSQSLGFGANVLTF.

The CDR3 loop is CASSARDPGNTIYF. As DNA, the CDR3 is TGCGCCAGCAGCGCCCGGGACCCAGGAAACACCATATATTTT. V and J are TRBV5-1 and TRBJ1-3, with a tentative D call TRBD1 (5 bases). This CDR3 contains 14 residues. Germline lookup yields CDR1 SGHRS and CDR2 YFSETQ. V lost 4 bases to trimming and J lost 4 bases, with 12 bases between them. The whole variable domain, remainder taken from reference TRBV5-1 and TRBJ1-3, is KAGVTQTPRYLIKTRGQQVTLSCSPISGHRSVSWYQQTPGQGLQFLFEYFSETQRNKGNFPGRFSGRQFSNSRSEMNVSTLELGDSALYLCASSARDPGNTIYFGEGSWLTVV.

This clonotype has just a few counts. The chain has TRBV29-1 and TRBJ2-3, with 13 bases fitting TRBD2. The germline V gene has CDR1 SQVTM and CDR2 ANQGSEA. The CDR3 is 14 amino acids. Unmatched junction bases numbered 6, after V lost 7 bases and J lost 5 bases. The CDR3 nucleotides read TGCAGCGCCCGACTAGCGGGGGGCGTAGATACGCAGTATTTT. This gives the protein CSARLAGGVDTQYF.

This chain uses TRBV5-1 with TRBJ2-7; D is undetermined. The germline CDR1 and CDR2 sequences are SGHRS and YFSETQ. Trimming took 0 bases from V and 5 from J, leaving 15 bases between them. This CDR3 is 15 amino acids long. CDR3 protein: CASSLALTSRHEQYF. Written as DNA, the CDR3 is TGCGCCAGCAGCTTGGCCCTTACCTCTAGGCACGAGCAGTACTTC.

This clonotype came up a few times. The chain links TRBV29-1 to TRBJ2-7, with D perhaps given as TRBD1 or TRBD2 (5 bases each). V was pared by 3 bases and J by 6 bases, with 15 bases between. The CDR3 has 13 amino acids. Germline CDR1 and CDR2: SQVTM and ANQGSEA. CDR3 in DNA: TGCAGCGTTGAGTCCCCGGGGCTGGCCGAGCAGTACTTC. Its protein is CSVESPGLAEQYF.

Worth noting for this clonotype: The junction does not match germline at one end; this may be a read error. This rearrangement joins TRBV10-3 to TRBJ2-7; a possible D gene is TRBD1 (5 bases). Germline CDR1 and CDR2: ENHRY and SYGVKD. CDR3 length: 15 residues. The CDR3 protein is CASSEAWGWKYEQYF. CDR3 nucleotides: TGTGCCAGCAGTGAAGCGTGGGGCTGGAAATACGAGCAGTACTTC.

The V call is TRBV25-1, the J call TRBJ2-7, with TRBD2 matching 7 bases. The CDR3 contains 14 residues. Germline V gene sequence: CDR1 MGHDK, CDR2 SYGVNS. Trimming removed 5 bases from V and 5 bases from J; junction bases left unmatched: 9. CDR3 bases: TGTGCCAGCAGTTTGGGCGGGAGTCCCAACGAGCAGTACTTC. Its protein is CASSLGGSPNEQYF.

This clonotype was recorded only once. The genes are TRBV19 and TRBJ1-4; D gene ambiguous. From germline, CDR1 is LNHDA and CDR2 SQIVND (reference sequence). V lost 7 bases and J lost 0, with 9 bases in between. The CDR3 is 14 residues long. CDR3 region: CASTPTATNEKLFF. The CDR3 DNA follows: TGTGCCAGTACCCCCACCGCAACTAATGAAAAACTGTTTTTT.

V and J are TRBV9 and TRBJ1-6; a weak D match, TRBD1 (6 bases). Trimming took 4 bases from V and 0 from J, leaving 8 bases between them. Germline V gene sequence: CDR1 SGDLS, CDR2 YYNGEE. The CDR3 is made up of 15 amino acids. The CDR3 nucleotides read TGTGCCAGCAGCCAGGGGCTCTCCTATAATTCACCCCTCCACTTT. Translation: CASSQGLSYNSPLHF.